The text below deals with one T cell receptor beta chain. Per the original data handling: Reference gene primers were amplified, and this amplification served to estimate nucleated cell counts. The table came from immunoSEQ multiplex PCR; TCRdb's copy has only in-frame clones and leaves some out. The V and J calls and clone size come from that table; D and trimming were worked out from the DNA. The sample holds around 280,000 clones, around 88% seen once. These data are taken from a study of blood T cell repertoires in COVID-19. Overall study: Samples taken during acute and convalescent COVID-19 were collected in the United States, Italy and Spain. Sources were T cells, B-cell-depleted T cells, or PBMCs; the material itself was cDNA or gDNA.

Trimming removed 4 bases from V and 5 bases from J; junction bases left unmatched: 11. The V gene's germline CDR1 is SGHRS and CDR2 YFSETQ. The CDR3 length is 18 residues. Source material: peripheral blood. This rearrangement joins TRBV5-1 to TRBJ1-6, with 11 bases identical to TRBD1. The receptor was derived from a woman aged 25 to 45 who had recovered from COVID-19. CDR3 DNA: TGCGCCAGCAGCCCCGGACAGGGGGCAGGCCATCATAATTCACCCCTCCACTTT. Residues: CASSPGQGAGHHNSPLHF.